This is a list of T cell receptor beta chains from one sample in a study of blood T cell repertoires in COVID-19. Using immunoSEQ multiplex PCR, the repertoire was profiled, and TCRdb retains in-frame clones only, with some absent. In the table there are about 170,000 clones, 70% to 90% of which are singletons. Sample: peripheral blood. The source of these receptors is a man between 60 and 70 years old who had recovered from COVID-19. CDR3s include the opening cysteine and the closing phenylalanine or tryptophan. A D gene is named only where the DNA matches it firmly. Only some rows state a clone size, as once, few, many or a class for expanded clones.

v_call: TRBV11-2
d_call: -
clone_size: -
j_call: TRBJ1-5
cdr3_aa: CASSLGYGQPQHF
cdr3_nt: TGTGCCAGCAGCTTAGGTTACGGTCAGCCCCAGCATTTT

v_call: TRBV14
d_call: TRBD2
clone_size: -
j_call: TRBJ2-5
cdr3_aa: CASSQDRGGIQETQYF
cdr3_nt: TGTGCCAGCAGCCAAGATCGCGGGGGAATCCAAGAGACCCAGTACTTC

v_call: TRBV5-1
d_call: -
clone_size: -
j_call: TRBJ1-1
cdr3_aa: CASSLSAGVRNTEAFF
cdr3_nt: TGCGCCAGCAGCTTGTCCGCAGGGGTACGGAACACTGAAGCTTTCTTT

v_call: TRBV5-6
d_call: -
clone_size: -
j_call: TRBJ1-2
cdr3_aa: CASSPPGHLNYGYTF
cdr3_nt: TGTGCCAGCAGCCCACCGGGACACCTTAACTATGGCTACACCTTC

v_call: TRBV5-1
d_call: -
clone_size: -
j_call: TRBJ1-2
cdr3_aa: CASSLGPEMKSHGYTF
cdr3_nt: TGCGCCAGCAGCTTGGGTCCGGAGATGAAGTCCCATGGCTACACCTTC

v_call: TRBV29-1
d_call: -
clone_size: -
j_call: TRBJ2-2
cdr3_aa: CSSLQGTGELFF
cdr3_nt: TGCAGCTCGTTACAGGGTACCGGGGAGCTGTTTTTT

v_call: TRBV15
d_call: -
clone_size: -
j_call: TRBJ1-1
cdr3_aa: CATRGAGMDTEAFF
cdr3_nt: TGTGCCACCAGGGGGGCCGGGATGGACACTGAAGCTTTCTTT

v_call: TRBV11-2
d_call: TRBD1
clone_size: -
j_call: TRBJ1-3
cdr3_aa: CASSSTGGDTIYF
cdr3_nt: TGTGCCAGCAGCTCAACAGGGGGGGACACCATATATTTT

v_call: TRBV27
d_call: -
clone_size: -
j_call: TRBJ1-4
cdr3_aa: CASSGQPIMGATNEKLFF
cdr3_nt: TGTGCCAGCAGTGGTCAGCCCATTATGGGCGCGACTAATGAAAAACTGTTTTTT

v_call: TRBV12-5
d_call: -
clone_size: -
j_call: TRBJ1-5
cdr3_aa: CASGWMTASNQPQHF
cdr3_nt: TGTGCTAGTGGTTGGATGACAGCTAGCAATCAGCCCCAGCATTTT

v_call: TRBV30
d_call: TRBD1
clone_size: -
j_call: TRBJ1-1
cdr3_aa: CAWTTGEMNTEAFF
cdr3_nt: TGTGCCTGGACTACAGGGGAGATGAACACTGAAGCTTTCTTT

v_call: TRBV7-3
d_call: TRBD2
clone_size: -
j_call: TRBJ2-1
cdr3_aa: CASSLGVGGDEQFF
cdr3_nt: TGTGCCAGCAGCCTGGGTGTGGGAGGGGATGAGCAGTTCTTC

v_call: TRBV3-1/TRBV3-2
d_call: -
clone_size: -
j_call: TRBJ2-5
cdr3_aa: CASSQGLTAEGGGALETQYF
cdr3_nt: TGTGCCAGCAGCCAAGGGTTGACAGCCGAGGGCGGAGGGGCCCTGGAGACCCAGTACTTC

v_call: TRBV3-1/TRBV3-2
d_call: -
clone_size: -
j_call: TRBJ1-1
cdr3_aa: CASSQGQGKAFF
cdr3_nt: TGTGCCAGCAGCCAAGGGCAGGGGAAAGCTTTCTTT

v_call: TRBV4-2
d_call: -
clone_size: -
j_call: TRBJ1-5
cdr3_aa: CASSQDINSNQPQHF
cdr3_nt: TGTGCCAGCAGCCAAGATATAAATAGCAATCAGCCCCAGCATTTT

v_call: TRBV6-1
d_call: TRBD1
clone_size: -
j_call: TRBJ2-1
cdr3_aa: CASSDRGQAIYNEQFF
cdr3_nt: TGTGCCAGCAGTGATAGGGGACAGGCGATTTACAATGAGCAGTTCTTC

v_call: TRBV4-2
d_call: -
clone_size: -
j_call: TRBJ1-4
cdr3_aa: CASSQDREKLFF
cdr3_nt: TGTGCCAGCAGCCAAGATAGAGAAAAACTGTTTTTT

v_call: TRBV5-4
d_call: -
clone_size: -
j_call: TRBJ2-5
cdr3_aa: CASSPGGWQETQYF
cdr3_nt: TGTGCCAGCAGCCCTGGAGGGTGGCAAGAGACCCAGTACTTC

v_call: TRBV5-1
d_call: TRBD1
clone_size: -
j_call: TRBJ1-4
cdr3_aa: CASSFGQGNEKLFF
cdr3_nt: TGCGCCAGCAGCTTCGGACAGGGTAATGAAAAACTGTTTTTT

v_call: TRBV9
d_call: -
clone_size: -
j_call: TRBJ2-5
cdr3_aa: CASSVTRLAGETQYF
cdr3_nt: TGTGCCAGCAGCGTAACCCGACTGGCAGGGGAGACCCAGTACTTC

v_call: TRBV15
d_call: TRBD2
clone_size: -
j_call: TRBJ2-7
cdr3_aa: CATSRDQSGGREQYF
cdr3_nt: TGTGCCACCAGCAGAGATCAGAGCGGGGGGCGGGAGCAGTACTTC

v_call: TRBV19
d_call: -
clone_size: -
j_call: TRBJ1-2
cdr3_aa: CASTAADIHDYGYTF
cdr3_nt: TGTGCCAGTACAGCAGCAGACATACACGACTATGGCTACACCTTC

v_call: TRBV6-5
d_call: -
clone_size: -
j_call: TRBJ2-7
cdr3_aa: CASSYAERRLYEQYF
cdr3_nt: TGTGCCAGCAGTTACGCGGAGAGGAGACTCTACGAGCAGTACTTC

v_call: TRBV6-5
d_call: -
clone_size: once
j_call: TRBJ1-3
cdr3_aa: CASRTGQNSGNTIYF
cdr3_nt: TGTGCCAGCAGGACAGGACAGAACTCTGGAAACACCATATATTTT

v_call: TRBV7-2
d_call: TRBD1
clone_size: -
j_call: TRBJ1-5
cdr3_aa: CASSTTGQGNNQPQHF
cdr3_nt: TGTGCCAGCAGCACAACGGGACAGGGGAACAATCAGCCCCAGCATTTT

v_call: TRBV27
d_call: -
clone_size: few
j_call: TRBJ2-6
cdr3_aa: CASSSFLDSSGANVLTF
cdr3_nt: TGTGCCAGCAGTTCCTTCCTGGACAGCTCTGGGGCCAACGTCCTGACTTTC

v_call: TRBV29-1
d_call: -
clone_size: few
j_call: TRBJ1-1
cdr3_aa: CSVQGSGDTEAFF
cdr3_nt: TGCAGCGTCCAAGGATCAGGGGACACTGAAGCTTTCTTT

v_call: TRBV5-1
d_call: TRBD2
clone_size: -
j_call: TRBJ2-5
cdr3_aa: CASSLGTSGGAETQYF
cdr3_nt: TGCGCCAGCAGCTTGGGGACTAGCGGGGGGGCGGAGACCCAGTACTTC

v_call: TRBV6-5
d_call: -
clone_size: -
j_call: TRBJ1-2
cdr3_aa: CASSRQVVEDYGYTF
cdr3_nt: TGTGCCAGCAGTAGACAGGTGGTTGAAGACTATGGCTACACCTTC

v_call: TRBV10-3
d_call: -
clone_size: -
j_call: TRBJ1-6
cdr3_aa: CAISEQNSPLHF
cdr3_nt: TGTGCCATCAGTGAACAGAATTCACCCCTCCACTTT

v_call: TRBV6-5
d_call: -
clone_size: -
j_call: TRBJ1-1
cdr3_aa: CASSYSNPGEAFF
cdr3_nt: TGTGCCAGCAGTTACTCGAACCCGGGTGAAGCTTTCTTT

v_call: TRBV20-1
d_call: -
clone_size: -
j_call: TRBJ2-4
cdr3_aa: CSVDRDYIQYF
cdr3_nt: TGCAGTGTTGACAGGGACTACATTCAGTACTTC

v_call: TRBV10-3
d_call: -
clone_size: -
j_call: TRBJ2-3
cdr3_aa: CAISAGGRTDTQYF
cdr3_nt: TGTGCCATCAGTGCGGGGGGCAGAACAGATACGCAGTATTTT

v_call: TRBV9
d_call: TRBD2
clone_size: -
j_call: TRBJ2-2
cdr3_aa: CASSVGGGASTGELFF
cdr3_nt: TGTGCCAGCAGCGTTGGCGGGGGGGCCTCCACCGGGGAGCTGTTTTTT

v_call: TRBV5-1
d_call: -
clone_size: once
j_call: TRBJ1-1
cdr3_aa: CASSLVGGEFEAFF
cdr3_nt: TGCGCCAGCAGCTTGGTAGGGGGGGAATTTGAAGCTTTCTTT

v_call: TRBV29-1
d_call: TRBD2
clone_size: -
j_call: TRBJ2-3
cdr3_aa: CSVEGERWGLELYF
cdr3_nt: TGCAGCGTTGAAGGAGAGAGGTGGGGACTAGAGTTGTATTTT

v_call: TRBV3-1/TRBV3-2
d_call: TRBD2
clone_size: -
j_call: TRBJ2-3
cdr3_aa: CASSVTSEADTQYF
cdr3_nt: TGTGCCAGCAGCGTTACTAGCGAGGCAGATACGCAGTATTTT

v_call: TRBV27
d_call: -
clone_size: -
j_call: TRBJ1-5
cdr3_aa: CASAHYSNQPQHF
cdr3_nt: TGTGCCAGCGCGCATTATAGCAATCAGCCCCAGCATTTT

v_call: TRBV18
d_call: -
clone_size: -
j_call: TRBJ2-3
cdr3_aa: CASSTVPRSTDTQYF
cdr3_nt: TGTGCCAGCTCAACAGTTCCGCGTAGCACAGATACGCAGTATTTT

v_call: TRBV12-3/TRBV12-4
d_call: -
clone_size: -
j_call: TRBJ1-2
cdr3_aa: CASSHQGLGYTF
cdr3_nt: TGTGCCAGCAGTCACCAGGGGCTTGGCTACACCTTC